Below, 16 T cell receptor beta chains from the same sample are listed, as sequenced in a study of beta chain features in type 1 diabetes. Investigators reverse transcribed all isolated RNA, so they sequenced expressed TCRB transcripts. Assay used: immunoSEQ multiplex PCR; TCRdb lists only in-frame clones, some missing. The sample holds approximately 250,000 clones, approximately 14% seen once. Specimen: naive CD4+ T cells from blood. The receptors originated from a woman in her thirties or forties in good health.

The rearrangement uses TRBV7-9 and TRBJ1-2; D is undetermined. CDR1 is SEHNR and CDR2 is FQNEAQ in the germline V gene (reference sequence). The CDR3 loop spans 17 amino acids. The V end lost 5 bases, the J end lost 5 bases, and 24 bases lay between the germline ends. This chain's CDR3 is CASSPPPGRTVRYGYTF. CDR3 nucleotide sequence: TGTGCCAGCAGCCCGCCCCCCGGTCGTACCGTTCGGTATGGCTACACCTTC. Supplemented by reference TRBV7-9 and TRBJ1-2, the full variable domain reads DTGVSQNPRHKITKRGQNVTFRCDPISEHNRLYWYRQTLGQGPEFLTYFQNEAQLEKSRLLSDRFSAERPKGSFSTLEIQRTEQGDSAMYLCASSPPPGRTVRYGYTFGSGTRLTVV.

The rearrangement links TRBV7-8 to TRBJ2-7; 9 positions agree with TRBD2. Germline-derived CDR1 and CDR2 are SGHVS and FQNEAQ. The CDR3 extends over 15 amino acids. V was pared by 6 bases and J by 2 bases, with 8 bases of the junction left unmatched. CDR3 coding DNA: TGTGCCAGCAGAGCAACGCGGGGGGGCCCCTACGAGCAGTACTTC. It is translated as CASRATRGGPYEQYF.

This clone showed up just a few times. The chain joins TRBV12-5 to TRBJ2-7; a weak D match, TRBD1 (5 bases). The V end was cut by 8 bases, the J end by 3 bases, with 20 bases between. Germline V gene data show CDR1 as LGHNT and CDR2 as FRNRAP. The CDR3 sequence is 15 residues long. CDR3 sequence (DNA): TGTGCTAGTCTCGGCCCAGGGCCGTCCCGCTACGAGCAGTACTTC. It translates to CASLGPGPSRYEQYF.

V is TRBV7-2 and J is TRBJ1-5; D ambiguous. Between the trimmed V and J ends, which lost 2 bases and 0 bases, there was a span of 8 bases. Germline V gene sequence: CDR1 SGHTA, CDR2 FQGNSA. This CDR3 is 15 amino acids long. The CDR3 DNA is TGTGCCAGCAGCTTATTTTCGGGTAGCAATCAGCCCCAGCATTTT. It specifies CASSLFSGSNQPQHF.

The V call is TRBV7-9, the J call TRBJ1-2; 8 bases line up with TRBD1. The CDR3 length is 18 residues. Germline V gene data show CDR1 as SEHNR and CDR2 as FQNEAQ (reference sequence). With V trimmed by 1 base and J by 1 base, 11 bases remained unmatched. CDR3 nucleotide sequence: TGTGCCAGCAGCTTAGAGAGGGGACAGGACGACCGTAACTATGGCTACACCTTC. Its protein is CASSLERGQDDRNYGYTF.

This sequence joins TRBV9 and TRBJ2-1; D call uncertain. V dropped 3 bases and J dropped 4 bases, with 14 bases sitting between them. CDR3 size: 15 residues. From germline, CDR1 is SGDLS and CDR2 YYNGEE. The CDR3 DNA reads as TGTGCCAGCAGCGACGACCCGAGGAGATACAATGAGCAGTTCTTC. Its translation: CASSDDPRRYNEQFF.

This clone was observed a handful of times. The gene calls are TRBV19 and TRBJ1-1; D not certain. Trimming took 8 bases from V and 6 from J, leaving 7 bases between them. Germline CDR1 LNHDA, CDR2 SQIVND (reference sequence). The CDR3 sequence is 10 residues long. For the CDR3, the DNA is TGTGCCAGTCTAAGCTCTGAAGCTTTCTTT. Encoded protein: CASLSSEAFF.

The chain employs TRBV11-2 and TRBJ2-1; TRBD1 is a possible D gene (5 bases). The CDR3 spans 15 residues. Trimming shortened V by 1 base and J by 6 bases, and 13 bases separated the two germline ends. The V gene's germline CDR1 is SGHAT and CDR2 FQNNGV. The CDR3 nucleotides read TGTGCCAGCAGCTTAGTAACAGGTTCTCGCAATGAGCAGTTCTTC. As protein: CASSLVTGSRNEQFF.

J is TRBJ2-5 and V is TRBV7-6; a weak D match, TRBD2 (6 bases). CDR3 length: 13 residues. Per the germline V gene, CDR1 is SGHVS and CDR2 is FNYEAQ. Trimming cost V 3 bases and J 5 bases, with 10 bases left between them. The CDR3 protein is CASSFGGLETQYF. CDR3 nucleotide sequence: TGTGCCAGCAGCTTCGGGGGATTGGAGACCCAGTACTTC.

This chain joins TRBV28 and TRBJ2-7; TRBD1 agrees at 8 bases. The CDR3 contains 15 residues. Germline trimming cut 7 bases from V and 4 bases from J; bases unmatched to any gene: 12. The V gene's germline CDR1 is MDHEN and CDR2 SYDVKM. Written as DNA, the CDR3 is TGTGCCAGCACCTCCCCGGGACAGGTTAAGTACGAGCAGTACTTC. Translating it yields CASTSPGQVKYEQYF. Together with reference TRBV28 and TRBJ2-7, the CDR3 gives the full variable domain: DVKVTQSSRYLVKRTGEKVFLECVQDMDHENMFWYRQDPGLGLRLIYFSYDVKMKEKGDIPEGYSVSREKKERFSLILESASTNQTSMYLCASTSPGQVKYEQYFGPGTRLTVT.

This clone was seen only a few times. This chain links TRBV7-8 with TRBJ1-6; D gene uncertain. Per germline, CDR1 SGHVS and CDR2 FQNEAQ. Trimming cost V 1 base and J 7 bases, with 8 bases left between them. The CDR3 sequence is 14 residues long. CDR3 sequence: CASSLGGRNSPLHF. The CDR3 DNA sequence: TGTGCCAGCAGCTTAGGAGGGAGGAATTCACCCCTCCACTTT.

The chain has TRBV6-5 and TRBJ2-1; 8 nucleotides agree with TRBD2. V gave up 6 bases and J gave up 9 bases; unmatched junction bases: 10. This CDR3 is built from 14 residues. CDR1 is MNHEY and CDR2 is SVGAGI in the germline V gene. The CDR3 spells CASRTRRGAGEQFF. CDR3 sequence (DNA): TGTGCCAGCAGGACACGGCGGGGGGCCGGTGAGCAGTTCTTC.

The chain has TRBV7-9 and TRBJ2-7; TRBD1 matches at 9 bases. V was pared by 5 bases and J by 4 bases, with 12 bases of the junction left unmatched. The CDR3 covers 16 residues. Per germline, CDR1 SEHNR and CDR2 FQNEAQ (reference sequence). The DNA of the CDR3 is TGTGCCAGCAGCGGGACGACAGGGGGTGCCTTGTACGAGCAGTACTTC. It specifies CASSGTTGGALYEQYF.

This clone was picked up a small number of times. At one of its ends the junction is not consistent with the germline gene, which may arise from a read error. V and J are TRBV12-5 and TRBJ2-3; a possible D gene is TRBD1 (5 bases). Germline CDR1 is LGHNT and CDR2 is FRNRAP. The CDR3 totals 13 residues. Here the CDR3 reads CASVLGRTDTQYF. CDR3 bases: TGTGCTAGTGTTTTGGGGCGCACAGATACGCAGTATTTT.

This clone turned up a few times. The chain employs TRBV7-2 and TRBJ2-3, with D perhaps matching TRBD1 (5 bases). CDR1 is SGHTA and CDR2 is FQGNSA in the germline V gene. The V end lost 5 bases, the J end lost 2 bases, and 11 bases lay between the germline ends. This CDR3 has 14 residues. In DNA, the CDR3 is TGTGCCAGCAGCCGGACACGGGCCACAGATACGCAGTATTTT. Translated, it gives CASSRTRATDTQYF.

This clone was observed a handful of times. This chain joins TRBV7-9 and TRBJ2-2; D might be TRBD2 (6 bases). In germline, CDR1 is SEHNR, CDR2 FQNEAQ (reference sequence). CDR3 size: 14 residues. The ends were cut back, 4 bases at V and 7 bases at J, with 13 bases in the middle. CDR3 protein: CASSSFRGGGELFF. CDR3 DNA sequence: TGTGCCAGCAGCTCCTTTCGGGGAGGCGGGGAGCTGTTTTTT.